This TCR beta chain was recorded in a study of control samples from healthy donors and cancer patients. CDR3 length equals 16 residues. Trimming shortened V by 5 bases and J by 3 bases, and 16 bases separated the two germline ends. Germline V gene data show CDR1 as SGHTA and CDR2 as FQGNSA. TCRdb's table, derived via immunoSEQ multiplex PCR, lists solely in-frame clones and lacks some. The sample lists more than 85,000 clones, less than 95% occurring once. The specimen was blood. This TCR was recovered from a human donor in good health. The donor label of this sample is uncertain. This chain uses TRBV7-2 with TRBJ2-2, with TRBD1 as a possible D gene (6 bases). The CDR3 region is CASSEQTGLHTGELFF. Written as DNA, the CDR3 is TGTGCCAGCAGCGAGCAAACAGGGCTGCACACCGGGGAGCTGTTTTTT.